The 25 T cell receptor beta chains below all came from one sample that was sequenced in a study. From the reads, TCRdb called clonotypes with MiXCR, one entry per CDR3 protein. The sample includes just over 4,000 distinct CDR3 sequences, over 9.5% of them seen just once. Sequenced sample: CD4+ T cells from synovial fluid. The receptor set was obtained from a human donor with rheumatoid arthritis.

The sample holds many counts of this clonotype. The DNA of the CDR3 is TGTGCCTGGAGTGCGACAGGAGGCAATCAGCCCCAGCATTTT. Protein product: CAWSATGGNQPQHF. The genes are TRBV30 and TRBJ1-5; perhaps TRBD1 as D (6 bases). V was trimmed by 1 base and J by 2 bases, leaving 9 bases between them. The CDR3 is 14 amino acids. Per the germline V gene, CDR1 is GTSNPN and CDR2 is SVGIG (reference sequence).

On this clonotype: Germline is not matched at one junction end, which may reflect a read error. V and J are TRBV6-5 and TRBJ1-5; D not resolved. CDR3 size: 13 residues. Per the germline V gene, CDR1 is MNHEY and CDR2 is SVGAGI. The CDR3 loop reads CASSYSGNQHQHF. The DNA for the CDR3 is TGTGCCAGCAGTTACTCAGGGAATCAGCACCAGCATTTT.

The table lists this clonotype with a few counts. The chain uses TRBV6-2 or TRBV6-3 and TRBJ2-7; 7 bases map to TRBD1. The CDR3 covers 14 residues. V was pared by 7 bases and J by 6 bases, with 12 bases of the junction left unmatched. Germline CDR1 and CDR2: MNHEY and SVGEGT. This CDR3 reads CASTPPGQSREQYF. The CDR3 region has the DNA TGTGCCAGCACCCCTCCGGGACAGTCTCGCGAGCAGTACTTC.

In this sample, this clonotype is medium-sized. The DNA for the CDR3 is TGTGCCAGCAGCTTAAACAAACGGGCGGCTGAGCAGTTCTTC. It is translated as CASSLNKRAAEQFF. J is TRBJ2-1 and V is TRBV7-2; D uncertain. This CDR3 region has 14 residues. The V end lost 2 bases, the J end lost 9 bases, and 14 bases lay between the germline ends. Germline V CDR1 and CDR2: SGHTA, FQGNSA.

This clonotype appeared many times. The gene calls are TRBV5-4 and TRBJ2-1, with D uncertain. V shed 5 bases and J shed 4 bases, with 19 bases lying between them. The CDR3 is made up of 16 amino acids. Looked up from germline, CDR1 is SGHNT and CDR2 is YYREEE (reference sequence). CDR3 residues: CASSFDPSLRYNEQFF. For the CDR3, the DNA is TGTGCCAGCAGTTTCGATCCCTCCCTGAGGTACAATGAGCAGTTCTTC.

This clonotype was recorded many times. CDR3 nucleotide sequence: TGTGCCAGCAGCGTTGGACTAGCGAATTATGAGCAGTTCTTC. Residues: CASSVGLANYEQFF. The V and J genes are TRBV7-2 and TRBJ2-1; 9 bases are shared with TRBD2. Per germline, CDR1 SGHTA and CDR2 FQGNSA. The CDR3 is made up of 14 amino acids. V was clipped by 5 bases and J by 8 bases; unmatched bases: 7.

This clonotype rates as medium-sized (0.01 to 0.1%). V is TRBV14 and J is TRBJ2-3; D call uncertain. Deletions cut 2 bases from V and 4 bases from J, with 7 bases between. Germline CDR1 is SGHDN and CDR2 is FVKESK. This CDR3 is built from 13 residues. The CDR3 bases are TGTGCCAGCAGCCAACAGGTGGCAGATACGCAGTATTTT. The encoded protein is CASSQQVADTQYF.

At least ten counts were recorded for this clonotype. The chain employs TRBV5-1 and TRBJ2-7, with 8 bases lining up with TRBD2. Germline CDR1 is SGHRS and CDR2 is YFSETQ. J was trimmed by 4 bases and V by 0 bases; bases with no gene match: 12. This CDR3 region has 17 residues. CDR3 loop: CASSLAGAGGVAYEQYF. CDR3 DNA: TGCGCCAGCAGCTTGGCCGGTGCGGGAGGTGTCGCTTACGAGCAGTACTTC.

There are a few counts of this clonotype. The V gene is TRBV19, the J gene TRBJ1-1; 9 bases match TRBD1. The V and J ends lost 5 bases and 3 bases, in that order; junction bases with no gene match: 1. The germline CDR1 and CDR2 sequences are LNHDA and SQIVND (reference sequence). The CDR3 consists of 13 residues. CDR3 nucleotides: TGTGCCAGTAGTCGGACAGGGGACACTGAAGCTTTCTTT. Amino acid sequence: CASSRTGDTEAFF.

The rearrangement joins TRBV6-1 to TRBJ1-5; the D gene is possibly TRBD1 (5 bases). Germline-derived CDR1 and CDR2 are MNHNS and SASEGT. CDR3 length: 16 amino acids. The germline V and J ends were trimmed by 4 bases and 2 bases, with 15 bases remaining between them. CDR3 sequence: CASSARGGMGNQPQHF. CDR3 DNA: TGTGCCAGCAGTGCCCGGGGGGGGATGGGCAATCAGCCCCAGCATTTT.

This clonotype was seen many times. The chain carries TRBV28 and TRBJ2-7; D is unclear. The V end was cut by 7 bases, the J end by 7 bases, with 11 bases between. The CDR3 has 11 residues. Germline values: CDR1 MDHEN, CDR2 SYDVKM. The CDR3 DNA follows: TGTGCCAGCAACGCGCTGGGGGAGCAGTACTTC. Amino acids: CASNALGEQYF.

About this clonotype itself: A much larger clonotype is one base distant, so this may be a read error. The chain recombines TRBV19 with TRBJ2-3; 9 bases are shared with TRBD2. Germline loops: CDR1 LNHDA, CDR2 SQIVND (reference sequence). The CDR3 totals 17 residues. The V and J ends lost 1 base and 0 bases, in that order; junction bases with no gene match: 5. The CDR3 sequence: CASSIALAGTSTDTQYF. CDR3 nucleotides: TGTGCCAGTAGTATAGCACTAGCGGGCACTAGCACAGATACGCAGTATTTT.

This clonotype qualifies as medium-sized (0.01 to 0.1%). The CDR3 loop is CATSRRGGLNTEAFF. The CDR3 nucleotides are TGTGCCACCAGCAGAAGAGGGGGTCTGAACACTGAAGCTTTCTTT. The chain uses TRBV15 and TRBJ1-1, with a tentative D call TRBD1 (6 bases). CDR3 length: 15 residues. Trimming shortened V by 2 bases and J by 0 bases, and 10 bases separated the two germline ends. CDR1 is LNHNV and CDR2 is YYDKDF in the germline V gene (reference sequence).

In this sample, this clonotype is medium-sized (0.01 to 0.1%). The V call is TRBV27, the J call TRBJ2-1; 9 bases are shared with TRBD2. The V gene end was trimmed by 0 bases and the J gene end by 5 bases; junction bases not matched to a gene: 5. The CDR3 loop spans 16 amino acids. Germline-derived CDR1 and CDR2 are MNHEY and SMNVEV (reference sequence). DNA of the CDR3: TGTGCCAGCAGTTTATCAGCGACTAGCGGAAACAATGAGCAGTTCTTC. This codes for CASSLSATSGNNEQFF.

This clonotype showed up many times. V usage is TRBV12-2 and J usage is TRBJ2-7; the D call of TRBD2 is as the table states it, not checked on the DNA. TRBV12-2 is a documented pseudogene. This CDR3 has 17 amino acids. The CDR3 is CASRSLPSREGVYEQYF. As DNA, the CDR3 is TGTGCAAGTCGCTCCCTGCCGTCGCGGGAGGGCGTCTACGAGCAGTACTTC.

This clonotype is labeled medium-sized. This rearrangement joins TRBV27 to TRBJ2-3, with 7 bases matching TRBD1. Germline values: CDR1 MNHEY, CDR2 SMNVEV (reference sequence). The trim removed 5 bases at V and 0 bases at J, leaving 8 bases unmatched. This CDR3 is 16 amino acids long. CDR3 loop: CASSPWDSSSTDTQYF. CDR3 coding DNA: TGTGCCAGCAGTCCCTGGGACAGCTCTAGCACAGATACGCAGTATTTT.

By share of the sample, this clonotype is medium-sized. V is TRBV5-6 and J is TRBJ1-5; D gene ambiguous. This CDR3 is 14 amino acids long. Germline assignment: CDR1 SGHDT and CDR2 YYEEEE. V was cut by 3 bases and J by 0 bases, with 7 bases left in between. The CDR3 protein is CASSSEYSNQPQHF. The CDR3 DNA reads TGTGCCAGCAGCTCTGAATATAGCAATCAGCCCCAGCATTTT.

This clonotype was recorded many times. The V call is TRBV20-1, the J call TRBJ1-6; TRBD1 aligns across 8 bases. The CDR3 sequence is 14 residues long. Germline loops: CDR1 DFQATT, CDR2 SNEGSKA (reference sequence). V was clipped by 6 bases and J by 5 bases; unmatched bases: 6. CDR3 in DNA: TGCAGTGCCCCGGGACAGGAAAATAATTCACCCCTCCACTTT. Encoded protein: CSAPGQENNSPLHF.

This clonotype is medium-sized within its sample. This rearrangement joins TRBV12-3 or TRBV12-4 to TRBJ2-3; 8 positions agree with TRBD1. J was trimmed by 0 bases and V by 8 bases; bases with no gene match: 7. The CDR3 totals 15 residues. The CDR3 sequence: CASGQGPRSTDTQYF. CDR3 DNA: TGTGCCAGCGGACAGGGCCCACGGAGCACAGATACGCAGTATTTT.

This clonotype is medium-sized by share. The chain couples TRBV30 to TRBJ2-7; 8 positions match TRBD1. CDR1 GTSNPN and CDR2 SVGIG come from the germline V gene (reference sequence). CDR3 size: 14 residues. Germline trimming cut 3 bases from V and 2 bases from J; bases unmatched to any gene: 6. The CDR3 loop reads CAWRRGTGAYEQYF. The CDR3, as DNA: TGTGCCTGGAGAAGGGGGACAGGAGCCTACGAGCAGTACTTC.

Only a few counts were recorded for this clonotype. The genes are TRBV12-3 or TRBV12-4 and TRBJ2-3, with no clear D. CDR3 length equals 14 residues. V was cut by 2 bases and J by 2 bases, with 8 bases left in between. The CDR3 DNA is TGTGCCAGCAGTTTAAATACACCCACAGATACGCAGTATTTT. Its translation is CASSLNTPTDTQYF.

This clonotype is judged medium-sized. V is TRBV4-2 and J is TRBJ2-7; 10 bases line up with TRBD2. Germline CDR1 is LGHNA and CDR2 is YNFKEQ. The CDR3 has 14 amino acids. V lost 5 bases and J lost 6; bases outside the gene matches: 7. CDR3 in DNA: TGTGCCAGCAGCTTGGGACTAGCGAGCGGCGAGCAGTACTTC. Protein: CASSLGLASGEQYF.

This clonotype was recorded many times. The rearrangement links TRBV30 to TRBJ2-2; 8 positions match TRBD2. The length of the CDR3 is 16 residues. From germline, CDR1 is GTSNPN and CDR2 SVGIG (reference sequence). V trimming: 4 bases; J trimming: 5 bases; junction bases outside the gene matches: 12. DNA of the CDR3: TGTGCCTGGAAAATAGCGGGAAGGACGAGGACCGGGGAGCTGTTTTTT. This encodes CAWKIAGRTRTGELFF. Combining the CDR3 with reference TRBV30 and TRBJ2-2 gives the whole variable domain SQTIHQWPATLVQPVGSPLSLECTVEGTSNPNLYWYRQAAGRGLQLLFYSVGIGQISSEVPQNLSASRPQDRQFILSSKKLLLSDSGFYLCAWKIAGRTRTGELFFGEGSRLTVL.

This clonotype was seen repeatedly, ten times or more. This rearrangement joins TRBV7-3 to TRBJ2-6; TRBD1 agrees at 8 bases. V dropped 2 bases and J dropped 2; count of bases not matched to a gene: 2. The CDR3 is 16 residues long. Germline V gene sequence: CDR1 SGHTA, CDR2 FQGTGA. CDR3 residues: CASSLQGAAGANVLTF. CDR3 DNA sequence: TGTGCCAGCAGCTTACAGGGGGCGGCTGGGGCCAACGTCCTGACTTTC.

By sample share, this clonotype is large. The J gene is TRBJ1-4, the V gene TRBV28; D is unresolved. Germline V gene data show CDR1 as MDHEN and CDR2 as SYDVKM. The length of the CDR3 is 15 residues. Trimming stripped 6 bases from V and 0 bases from J, with 11 bases between. The CDR3 is CASRLPGSTNEKLFF. CDR3 in DNA: TGTGCCAGCAGACTCCCGGGTTCAACTAATGAAAAACTGTTTTTT.